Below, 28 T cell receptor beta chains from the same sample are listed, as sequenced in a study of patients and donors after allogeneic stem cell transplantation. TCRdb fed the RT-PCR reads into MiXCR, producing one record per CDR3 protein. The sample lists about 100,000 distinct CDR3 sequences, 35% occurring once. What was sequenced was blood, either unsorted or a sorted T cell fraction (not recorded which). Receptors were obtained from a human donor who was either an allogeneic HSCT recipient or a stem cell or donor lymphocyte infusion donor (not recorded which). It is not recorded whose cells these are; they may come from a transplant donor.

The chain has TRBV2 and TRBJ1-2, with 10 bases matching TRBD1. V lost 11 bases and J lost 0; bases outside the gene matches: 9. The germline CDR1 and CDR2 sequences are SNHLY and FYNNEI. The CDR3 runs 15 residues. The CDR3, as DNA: TGTGCCGGGCGGGACAGGGGACTTTCTAACTATGGCTACACCTTC. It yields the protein CAGRDRGLSNYGYTF.

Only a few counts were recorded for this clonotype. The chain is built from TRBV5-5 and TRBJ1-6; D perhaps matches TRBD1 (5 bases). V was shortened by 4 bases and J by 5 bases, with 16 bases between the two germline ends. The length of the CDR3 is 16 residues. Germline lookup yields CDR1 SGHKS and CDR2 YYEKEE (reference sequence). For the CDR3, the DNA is TGTGCCAGCAGCACCGGAGGGACGAGGAATAATTCACCCCTCCACTTT. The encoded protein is CASSTGGTRNNSPLHF. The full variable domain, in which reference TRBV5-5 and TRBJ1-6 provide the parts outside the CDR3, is DAGVTQSPTHLIKTRGQQVTLRCSPISGHKSVSWYQQVLGQGPQFIFQYYEKEERGRGNFPDRFSARQFPNYSSELNVNALLLGDSALYLCASSTGGTRNNSPLHFGNGTRLTVT.

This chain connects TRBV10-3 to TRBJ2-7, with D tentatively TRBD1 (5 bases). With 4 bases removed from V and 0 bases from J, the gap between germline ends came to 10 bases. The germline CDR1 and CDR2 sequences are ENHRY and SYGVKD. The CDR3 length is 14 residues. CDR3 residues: CAISVQEYSYEQYF. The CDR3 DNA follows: TGTGCCATCAGTGTACAGGAATACTCCTACGAGCAGTACTTC.

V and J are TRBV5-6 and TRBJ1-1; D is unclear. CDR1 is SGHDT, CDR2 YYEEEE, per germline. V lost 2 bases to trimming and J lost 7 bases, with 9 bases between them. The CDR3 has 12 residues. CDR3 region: CASSFDKLEAFF. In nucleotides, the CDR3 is TGTGCCAGCAGCTTTGACAAGCTTGAAGCTTTCTTT. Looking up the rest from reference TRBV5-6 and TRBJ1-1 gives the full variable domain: DAGVTQSPTHLIKTRGQQVTLRCSPKSGHDTVSWYQQALGQGPQFIFQYYEEEERQRGNFPDRFSGHQFPNYSSELNVNALLLGDSALYLCASSFDKLEAFFGQGTRLTVV.

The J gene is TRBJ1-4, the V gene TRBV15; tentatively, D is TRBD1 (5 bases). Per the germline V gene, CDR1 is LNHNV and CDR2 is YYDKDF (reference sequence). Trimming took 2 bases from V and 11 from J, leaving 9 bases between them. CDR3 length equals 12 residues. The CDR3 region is CATSRRWGKLFF. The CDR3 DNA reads TGTGCCACCAGCAGACGTTGGGGGAAACTGTTTTTT.

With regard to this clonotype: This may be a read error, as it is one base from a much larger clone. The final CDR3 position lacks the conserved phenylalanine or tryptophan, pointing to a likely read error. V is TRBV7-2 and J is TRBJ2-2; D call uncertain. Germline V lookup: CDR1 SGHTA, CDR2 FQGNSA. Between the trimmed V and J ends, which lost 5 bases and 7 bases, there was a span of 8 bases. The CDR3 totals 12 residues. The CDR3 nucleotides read TGTGCCAGCAGCAGAAATCTCGGGGAGCTGTTTTTG. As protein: CASSRNLGELFL.

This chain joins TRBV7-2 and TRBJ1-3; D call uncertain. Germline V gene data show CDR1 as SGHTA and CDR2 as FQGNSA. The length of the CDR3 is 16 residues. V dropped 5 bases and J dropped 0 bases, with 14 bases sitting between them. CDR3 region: CASSTEGWSSGNTIYF. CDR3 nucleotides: TGTGCCAGCAGCACAGAGGGTTGGAGCTCTGGAAACACCATATATTTT.

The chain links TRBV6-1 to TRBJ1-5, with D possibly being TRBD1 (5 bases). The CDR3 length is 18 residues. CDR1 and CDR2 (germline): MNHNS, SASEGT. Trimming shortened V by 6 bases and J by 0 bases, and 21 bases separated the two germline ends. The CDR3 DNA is TGTGCCAGCAGGTCCCTACCGGGGCACTCGTATAGCAATCAGCCCCAGCATTTT. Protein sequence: CASRSLPGHSYSNQPQHF.

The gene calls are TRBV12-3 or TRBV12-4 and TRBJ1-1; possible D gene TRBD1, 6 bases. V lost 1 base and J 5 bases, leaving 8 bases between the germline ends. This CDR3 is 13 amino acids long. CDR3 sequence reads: CASSLGGQTEAFF. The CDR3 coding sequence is TGTGCCAGCAGTTTAGGGGGGCAGACTGAAGCTTTCTTT.

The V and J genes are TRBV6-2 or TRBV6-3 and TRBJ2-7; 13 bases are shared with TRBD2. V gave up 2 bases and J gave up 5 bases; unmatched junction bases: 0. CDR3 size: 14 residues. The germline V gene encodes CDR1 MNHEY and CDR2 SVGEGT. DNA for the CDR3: TGTGCCAGCAGTTACGGACTAGCGGGAGACGAGCAGTACTTC. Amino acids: CASSYGLAGDEQYF.

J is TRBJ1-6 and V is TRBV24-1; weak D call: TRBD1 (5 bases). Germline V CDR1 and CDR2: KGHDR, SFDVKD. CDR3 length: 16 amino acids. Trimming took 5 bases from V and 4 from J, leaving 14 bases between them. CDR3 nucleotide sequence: TGTGCCACCAGTGGGGGGAAGGATGTGTATAATTCACCCCTCCACTTT. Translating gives CATSGGKDVYNSPLHF.

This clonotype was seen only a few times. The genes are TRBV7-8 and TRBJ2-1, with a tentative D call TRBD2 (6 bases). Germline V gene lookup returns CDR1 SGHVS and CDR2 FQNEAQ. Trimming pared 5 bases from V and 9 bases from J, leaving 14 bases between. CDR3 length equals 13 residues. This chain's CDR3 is CASSGGVSGEQFF. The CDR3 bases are TGTGCCAGCAGCGGCGGGGTTTCGGGTGAGCAGTTCTTC.

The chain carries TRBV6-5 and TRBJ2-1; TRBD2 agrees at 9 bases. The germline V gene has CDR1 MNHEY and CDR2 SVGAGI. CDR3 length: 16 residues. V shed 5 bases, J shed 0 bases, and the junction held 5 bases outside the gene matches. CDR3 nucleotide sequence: TGTGCCAGCAGTATACTAGCGGGTGTCTCCTACAATGAGCAGTTCTTC. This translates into CASSILAGVSYNEQFF.

The CDR3 loop reads CASMLEGMTDTQYF. Here the CDR3 DNA reads TGTGCCAGCATGTTGGAGGGAATGACAGATACGCAGTATTTT. The chain is built from TRBV2 and TRBJ2-3; a weak D match, TRBD2 (6 bases). Germline V gene sequence: CDR1 SNHLY, CDR2 FYNNEI. The ends were cut back, 7 bases at V and 3 bases at J, with 14 bases in the middle. The CDR3 loop spans 14 amino acids.

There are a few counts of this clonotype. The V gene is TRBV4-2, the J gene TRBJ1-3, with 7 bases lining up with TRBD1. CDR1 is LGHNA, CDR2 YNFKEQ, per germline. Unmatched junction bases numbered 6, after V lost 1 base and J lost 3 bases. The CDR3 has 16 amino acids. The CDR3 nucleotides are TGTGCCAGCAGCCAAGTAGGGGGCGCGGGTGGAAACACCATATATTTT. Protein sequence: CASSQVGGAGGNTIYF.

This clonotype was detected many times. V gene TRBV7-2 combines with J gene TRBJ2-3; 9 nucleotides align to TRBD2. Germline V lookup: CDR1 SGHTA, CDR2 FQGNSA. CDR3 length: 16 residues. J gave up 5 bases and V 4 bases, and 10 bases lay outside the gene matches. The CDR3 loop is CASSSMGAGGKDTQYF. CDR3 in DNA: TGTGCCAGCAGCTCGATGGGGGCGGGAGGGAAAGATACGCAGTATTTT.

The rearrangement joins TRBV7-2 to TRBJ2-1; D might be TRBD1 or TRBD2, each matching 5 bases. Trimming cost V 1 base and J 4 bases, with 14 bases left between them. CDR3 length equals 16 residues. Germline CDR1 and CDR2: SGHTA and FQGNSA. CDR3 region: CASSLEGLLGYNEQFF. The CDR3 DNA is TGTGCCAGCAGCTTAGAGGGGTTACTAGGTTACAATGAGCAGTTCTTC.

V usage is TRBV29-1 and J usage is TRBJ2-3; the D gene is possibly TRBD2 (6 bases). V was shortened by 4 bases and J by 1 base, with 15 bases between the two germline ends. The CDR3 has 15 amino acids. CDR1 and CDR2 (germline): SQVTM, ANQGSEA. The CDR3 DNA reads TGCAGCGTTGTGGTACGGGAGAGGGGCACAGATACGCAGTATTTT. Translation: CSVVVRERGTDTQYF.

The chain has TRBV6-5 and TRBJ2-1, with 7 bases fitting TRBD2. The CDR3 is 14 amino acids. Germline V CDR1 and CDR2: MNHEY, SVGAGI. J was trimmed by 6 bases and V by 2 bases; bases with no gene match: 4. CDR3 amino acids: CASSYPGTTNEQFF. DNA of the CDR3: TGTGCCAGCAGTTACCCAGGGACTACCAATGAGCAGTTCTTC.

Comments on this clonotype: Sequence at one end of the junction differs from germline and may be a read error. The CDR3 reads CASSLDSGAYTDTPYF. CDR3 DNA sequence: TGTGCCAGCAGCTTAGACTCGGGAGCCTACACAGATACGCCGTATTTT. V gene TRBV7-2 combines with J gene TRBJ2-3; weak D call: TRBD2 (6 bases). Germline V lookup: CDR1 SGHTA, CDR2 FQGNSA. The CDR3 loop spans 16 amino acids.

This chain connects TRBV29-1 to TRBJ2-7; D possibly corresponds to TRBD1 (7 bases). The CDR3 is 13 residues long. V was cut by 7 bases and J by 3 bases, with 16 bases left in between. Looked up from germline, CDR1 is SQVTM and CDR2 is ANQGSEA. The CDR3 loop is CSAEGTASYEQYF. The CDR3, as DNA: TGCAGCGCGGAGGGGACAGCTAGCTACGAGCAGTACTTC.

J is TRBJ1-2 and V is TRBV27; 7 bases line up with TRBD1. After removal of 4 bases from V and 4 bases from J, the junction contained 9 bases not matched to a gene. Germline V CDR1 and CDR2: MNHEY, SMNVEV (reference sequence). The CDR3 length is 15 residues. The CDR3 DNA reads TGTGCCAGCAGTTCAGACAGGGTAGGGCCCTATGGCTACACCTTC. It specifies CASSSDRVGPYGYTF.

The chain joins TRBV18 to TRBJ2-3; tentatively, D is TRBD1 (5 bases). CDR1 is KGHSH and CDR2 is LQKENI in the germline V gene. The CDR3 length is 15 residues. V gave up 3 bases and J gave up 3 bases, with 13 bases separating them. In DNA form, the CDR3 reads TGTGCCAGCTCACCCGCCAGGGTGAATACAGATACGCAGTATTTT. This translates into CASSPARVNTDTQYF.

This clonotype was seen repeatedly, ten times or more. CDR3 amino acids: CASSVTVNQPQHF. CDR3 coding DNA: TGTGCCAGCAGCGTAACAGTAAATCAGCCCCAGCATTTT. The chain recombines TRBV7-8 with TRBJ1-5; D remains ambiguous. Deletions cut 5 bases from V and 4 bases from J, with 9 bases between. CDR1 and CDR2 from the germline V gene are SGHVS and FQNEAQ. The CDR3 contains 13 residues.

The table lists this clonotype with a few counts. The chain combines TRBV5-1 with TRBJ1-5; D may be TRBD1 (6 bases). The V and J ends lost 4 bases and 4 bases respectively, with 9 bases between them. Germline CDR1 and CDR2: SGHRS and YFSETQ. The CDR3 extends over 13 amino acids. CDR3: CASSPDRNQPQHF. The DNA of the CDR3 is TGCGCCAGCAGCCCGGACAGAAATCAGCCCCAGCATTTT.

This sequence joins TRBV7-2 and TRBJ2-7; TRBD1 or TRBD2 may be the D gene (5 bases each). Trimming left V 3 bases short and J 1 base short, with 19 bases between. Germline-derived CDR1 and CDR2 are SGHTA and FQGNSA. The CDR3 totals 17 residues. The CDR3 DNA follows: TGTGCCAGCAGCTTTACTCGGGACCGAGGGAAATCCTACGAGCAGTACTTC. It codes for CASSFTRDRGKSYEQYF.

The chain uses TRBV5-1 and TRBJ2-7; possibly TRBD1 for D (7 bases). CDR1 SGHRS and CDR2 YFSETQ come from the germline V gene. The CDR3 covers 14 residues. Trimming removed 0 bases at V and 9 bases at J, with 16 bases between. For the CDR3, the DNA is TGCGCCAGCAGCTTGGTGGTCAGGGGGGATCGGCAGTACTTC. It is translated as CASSLVVRGDRQYF.

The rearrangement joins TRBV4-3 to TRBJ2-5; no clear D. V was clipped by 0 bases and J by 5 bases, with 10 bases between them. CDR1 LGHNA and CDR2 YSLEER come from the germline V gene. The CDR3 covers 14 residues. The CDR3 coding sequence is TGCGCCAGCAGCCAAGATGTGGGGTTGGAGACCCAGTACTTC. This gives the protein CASSQDVGLETQYF.